One TCR beta chain is described in this entry. These data originate in a study of blood T cell repertoires in COVID-19. Study background: The origin of the acute and convalescent COVID-19 samples was the United States, Italy and Spain.

The method was immunoSEQ multiplex PCR; TCRdb's version includes in-frame clones alone and lacks a portion of them. The sample shows 140,000 to 150,000 clones, approximately 78% of them seen only once. The CDR3 loop spans 16 amino acids. Looked up from germline, CDR1 is MNHEY and CDR2 is SMNVEV (reference sequence). V trimming: 3 bases; J trimming: 3 bases; junction bases outside the gene matches: 10. V and J are TRBV27 and TRBJ2-7, with 8 nucleotides matching TRBD2. The sequenced sample consisted of PBMCs or T cells enriched from blood (not recorded which). The receptor was isolated from a woman in her fifties or sixties who had recovered from COVID-19. CDR3 DNA sequence: TGTGCCAGCAGTTTTCTGTCCGGCGGGGGGCTCTACGAGCAGTACTTC. As protein: CASSFLSGGGLYEQYF.